These T cell receptor beta chains were read from a single sample in a study of sequential checkpoint blockade in melanoma. The assay was immunoSEQ multiplex PCR, and TCRdb's table has in-frame clones only and misses some. The table includes some 30,000 clones, roughly 84% detected once. The material was CD8+ T cells sorted from blood (inferred from file names), obtained from a patient given nivolumab and ipilimumab in sequence. These receptors came from a human donor with melanoma. Each CDR3 is given with its conserved first and last residue. A D gene is named only where the DNA matches it firmly. Expanded clones get a size class; other rows say once, few or many, or leave the size out.

d_gene,j_gene,abundance,v_gene,CDR3aa,CDR3nt
.,TRBJ2-7,.,TRBV6-5,CASSYNPTTYEQYF,TGTGCCAGCAGTTACAACCCTACCACCTACGAGCAGTACTTC
.,TRBJ2-1,.,TRBV4-2,CASSQMDIGDEQFF,TGTGCCAGCAGCCAAATGGACATAGGGGATGAGCAGTTCTTC
.,TRBJ2-5,.,TRBV27,CAIAKQGSAETQYF,TGTGCCATCGCAAAACAGGGTTCTGCGGAGACCCAGTACTTC
TRBD1,TRBJ2-7,.,TRBV5-8,CASSLGDSSYEQYF,TGTGCCAGCAGCCTAGGGGACAGTTCCTACGAGCAGTACTTC
TRBD2,TRBJ2-7,.,TRBV4-3,CASSQGFSGGVSGYEQYF,TGCGCCAGCAGCCAAGGGTTCAGCGGGGGGGTTTCGGGCTACGAGCAGTACTTC
.,TRBJ1-2,.,TRBV6-5,CASSYKRDGYTF,TGTGCCAGCAGTTACAAGCGGGATGGCTACACCTTC
TRBD2,TRBJ2-1,.,TRBV27,CASSSGTSVINEQFF,TGTGCCAGCAGTTCCGGGACTAGCGTCATCAATGAGCAGTTCTTC
.,TRBJ2-1,.,TRBV28,CASSLGGAVSNEQFF,TGTGCCAGCAGTTTGGGGGGGGCCGTTTCAAATGAGCAGTTCTTC
TRBD2,TRBJ2-7,.,TRBV2,CASSATSGWNEQYF,TGTGCCAGCAGCGCGACTAGCGGGTGGAACGAGCAGTACTTC
TRBD1,TRBJ2-1,few,TRBV19,CASSSDRDRVYNEQFF,TGTGCCAGTAGTTCCGACCGGGACAGGGTATACAATGAGCAGTTCTTC
TRBD1,TRBJ2-7,.,TRBV27,CASSPTGTAYEQYF,TGTGCCAGCAGCCCTACAGGGACAGCCTACGAGCAGTACTTC
.,TRBJ1-1,.,TRBV9,CASSVVPREVRNTEAFF,TGTGCCAGCAGCGTAGTGCCGCGGGAGGTGAGGAACACTGAAGCTTTCTTT
TRBD2,TRBJ2-1,once,TRBV27,CASSFYGTSGSNEQFF,TGTGCCAGCAGTTTCTACGGGACTAGCGGGAGCAATGAGCAGTTCTTC
.,TRBJ1-1,.,TRBV6-5,CASSYWQGNTEAFF,TGTGCCAGCAGTTACTGGCAGGGAAACACTGAAGCTTTCTTT
TRBD1,TRBJ2-7,once,TRBV10-2,CASEDRPYEQYF,TGCGCCAGCGAGGACAGGCCCTACGAGCAGTACTTC
.,TRBJ1-5,.,TRBV6-5,CASSFPGHQNQPQHF,TGTGCCAGCAGTTTCCCGGGACACCAAAATCAGCCCCAGCATTTT
TRBD2,TRBJ2-3,.,TRBV4-1,CASSQETSGRFSDTQYF,TGCGCCAGCAGCCAAGAGACTAGCGGGAGATTCAGTGATACGCAGTATTTT
TRBD2,TRBJ2-3,.,TRBV19,CASSTLGLAGDSSTDTQYF,TGTGCCAGTAGTACCTTGGGACTAGCGGGCGACTCTAGCACAGATACGCAGTATTTT
.,TRBJ2-1,.,TRBV30,CAWSVLGNEQFF,TGTGCCTGGAGTGTACTAGGTAATGAGCAGTTCTTC
TRBD1,TRBJ1-1,once,TRBV28,CASTVTGGGAFF,TGTGCCAGCACCGTAACAGGGGGCGGAGCTTTCTTT
TRBD1,TRBJ2-7,.,TRBV18,CASSHRDSPYEQYF,TGTGCCAGCTCACATCGGGACAGCCCTTACGAGCAGTACTTC
.,TRBJ1-1,.,TRBV6-6,CASSEWNTEAFF,TGTGCCAGCAGTGAGTGGAACACTGAAGCTTTCTTT
TRBD1,TRBJ1-2,once,TRBV5-1,CASSLASDRAYGYTF,TGCGCCAGCAGCTTGGCCAGTGACAGGGCTTATGGCTACACCTTC
TRBD1,TRBJ1-4,.,TRBV5-1,CASSLSGQGAINEKLFF,TGCGCCAGCAGCCTCTCCGGACAGGGGGCCATTAATGAAAAACTGTTTTTT
.,TRBJ1-4,.,TRBV27,CASSLSGGGYMGKLFF,TGTGCCAGCAGTTTATCGGGGGGAGGCTATATGGGAAAACTGTTTTTT
.,TRBJ2-7,.,TRBV2,CASSQGPGSSYEQYF,TGTGCCAGCAGCCAGGGGCCAGGGAGCTCCTACGAGCAGTACTTC
.,TRBJ2-7,.,TRBV15,CATSRDPGPSSSYEQYF,TGTGCCACCAGCAGAGACCCAGGTCCTTCGAGCTCCTACGAGCAGTACTTC
.,TRBJ2-4,.,TRBV7-2,CASSDLTAPKNIQYF,TGTGCCAGCAGCGACCTGACAGCTCCCAAAAACATTCAGTACTTC
TRBD1,TRBJ2-7,once,TRBV2,CASSEAGQRSYEQYF,TGTGCCAGCAGTGAAGCGGGACAGAGATCCTACGAGCAGTACTTC
TRBD1,TRBJ1-5,.,TRBV5-6,CASSWGTGVPPQHF,TGTGCCAGCAGCTGGGGGACAGGGGTTCCGCCCCAGCATTTT
.,TRBJ2-7,once,TRBV10-2,CASTVRGASYEQYF,TGCGCCAGCACCGTACGGGGGGCCTCCTACGAGCAGTACTTC
.,TRBJ2-7,.,TRBV6-5,CASSYSMGRRTYEQYF,TGTGCCAGCAGTTACTCCATGGGGAGGCGAACCTACGAGCAGTACTTC
.,TRBJ2-7,.,TRBV29-1,CSVLLILEQYF,TGCAGCGTTCTTTTAATTCTCGAGCAGTACTTC
TRBD1,TRBJ2-7,.,TRBV6-6,CASSQTGQGYEQYF,TGTGCCAGCAGTCAGACGGGACAGGGGTACGAGCAGTACTTC